The 9 T cell receptor beta chains given below trace back to one sample, sequenced in a study of blood T cells in healthy people across ages. It was with a sample-barcoded 5' primer and a J-beta primer mix that a second PCR of roughly 6 to 12 cycles was run. TCRdb fed the 5' RACE reads into MiXCR, producing one record per CDR3 protein. The table lists about 830,000 distinct CDR3 sequences, around 62% of them singletons. The sequenced sample was blood. Every receptor here comes from a man younger than 40 in good health.

This clonotype was picked up one time. The CDR3 DNA reads as TGCGCCAGCAGCCAAGGGGAGAACTATGGCTACACCTTC. It yields the protein CASSQGENYGYTF. The chain couples TRBV4-3 to TRBJ1-2; unclear D gene. Germline V lookup: CDR1 LGHNA, CDR2 YSLEER. Trimming removed 1 base at V and 2 bases at J, with 5 bases between. CDR3 length: 13 residues.

J is TRBJ2-7 and V is TRBV5-5, with 12 bases aligning to TRBD2. The CDR3 is 16 residues long. The V gene's germline CDR1 is SGHKS and CDR2 YYEKEE (reference sequence). Trimming at V came to 4 bases and at J to 3 bases, leaving 8 bases not matched to a gene. DNA for the CDR3: TGTGCCAGCAGCCCCCGACTAGCGGGGGTGATCTACGAGCAGTACTTC. This gives the protein CASSPRLAGVIYEQYF.

Concerning this clonotype: An end of the junction differs from the germline gene, which may be a read error. The rearrangement uses TRBV20-1 and TRBJ2-5; 7 positions agree with TRBD2. The CDR3 sequence is 15 residues long. In germline, CDR1 is DFQATT, CDR2 SNEGSKA (reference sequence). CDR3: CSVRPLGTTQETQYF. CDR3 DNA: TGCAGTGTTAGACCACTGGGGACTACTCAAGAGACCCAGTACTTC.

The chain carries TRBV7-2 and TRBJ2-4; weak D call: TRBD1 (5 bases). V was pared by 5 bases and J by 0 bases, with 14 bases between. This CDR3 has 16 residues. Germline lookup yields CDR1 SGHTA and CDR2 FQGNSA. CDR3 sequence reads: CASSPMTVLAKNIQYF. The CDR3 region has the DNA TGTGCCAGCAGCCCCATGACAGTTCTAGCCAAAAACATTCAGTACTTC.

This clonotype was seen just once. The J gene is TRBJ2-1, the V gene TRBV7-3; D gene uncertain. V lost 2 bases, J lost 0 bases, and 17 bases lay in between. The CDR3 has 18 amino acids. The germline gives CDR1 SGHTA, CDR2 FQGTGA. This CDR3 reads CASSLGVGPAFSYNEQFF. Written as DNA, the CDR3 is TGTGCCAGCAGCTTAGGTGTTGGACCGGCCTTCTCCTACAATGAGCAGTTCTTC.

The chain combines TRBV7-9 with TRBJ2-5; weak D call: TRBD2 (6 bases). There are 15 residues in the CDR3. Per germline, CDR1 SEHNR and CDR2 FQNEAQ (reference sequence). V was clipped by 3 bases and J by 2 bases, with 13 bases between them. The CDR3 reads CASSFGLAGQETQYF. Here the CDR3 DNA reads TGTGCCAGCAGCTTTGGGCTGGCGGGGCAAGAGACCCAGTACTTC.

The chain links TRBV5-1 to TRBJ2-6; no clear D gene. Germline V gene lookup returns CDR1 SGHRS and CDR2 YFSETQ. Trimming pared 3 bases from V and 0 bases from J, leaving 7 bases between. The length of the CDR3 is 15 residues. The CDR3 nucleotides are TGCGCCAGCAGCTGGCAGAACTCTGGGGCCAACGTCCTGACTTTC. Its translation: CASSWQNSGANVLTF.

In this sample, this clonotype turned up many times. V gene TRBV9 combines with J gene TRBJ2-7; the D gene is possibly TRBD2 (7 bases). The V end was cut by 0 bases, the J end by 5 bases, with 15 bases between. This CDR3 is built from 15 residues. CDR1 and CDR2 (germline): SGDLS, YYNGEE. In DNA, the CDR3 is TGTGCCAGCAGCGTAGGAGGGGGGGTCCCTAACGAGCAGTACTTC. This translates into CASSVGGGVPNEQYF.

The CDR3 loop reads CASSYTGEHQPQHF. DNA for the CDR3: TGTGCCAGCAGCTATACAGGGGAACATCAGCCCCAGCATTTT. This chain joins TRBV7-2 and TRBJ1-5; the match to TRBD1 covers 7 bases. Unmatched junction bases numbered 5, after V lost 4 bases and J lost 5 bases. Germline V gene sequence: CDR1 SGHTA, CDR2 FQGNSA. The CDR3 is 14 amino acids.